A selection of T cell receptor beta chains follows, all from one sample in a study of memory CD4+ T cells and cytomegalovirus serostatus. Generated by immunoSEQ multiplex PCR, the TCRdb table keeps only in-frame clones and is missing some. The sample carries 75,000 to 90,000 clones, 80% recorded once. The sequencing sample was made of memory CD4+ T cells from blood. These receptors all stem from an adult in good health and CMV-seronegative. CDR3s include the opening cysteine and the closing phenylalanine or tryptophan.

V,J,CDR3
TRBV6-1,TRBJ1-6,CASSETTGTGQRNNSPLHF
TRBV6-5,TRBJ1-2,CASSSRDINGYTF
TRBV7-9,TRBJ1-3,CASSPPWSSGNTIYF
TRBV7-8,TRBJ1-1,CASSLLALNTEAFF
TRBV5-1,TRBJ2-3,CASSLVAGGADTQYF
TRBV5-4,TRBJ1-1,CASSPQQGGRGTEAFF
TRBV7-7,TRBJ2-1,CASSSSPGTGTEVF
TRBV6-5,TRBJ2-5,CASSSLAGGVKTQYF
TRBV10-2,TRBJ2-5,CASRPGQGTETQYF
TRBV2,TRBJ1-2,CASRPEGGLGYTF
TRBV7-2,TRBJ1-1,CASSLVQGEAFF
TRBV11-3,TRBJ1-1,CASSLTGTGTEAFF
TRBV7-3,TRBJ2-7,CASSVTGTAYEQYF
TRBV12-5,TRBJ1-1,CASVFFASTEAFF
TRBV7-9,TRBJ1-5,CASSLGVRGNQPQHF
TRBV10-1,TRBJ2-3,CASSDGGVTDTQYF
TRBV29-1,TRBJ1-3,CSVVRGVGNTIYF
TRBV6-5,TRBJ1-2,CASSSITEVYGYTF
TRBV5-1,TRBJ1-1,CASSSQANTEAFF
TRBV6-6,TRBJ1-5,CASRPDGNQPQHF
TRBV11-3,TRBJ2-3,CASSLGQEFTDTQYF
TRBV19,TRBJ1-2,CASSTSGTGGWYYGYTF
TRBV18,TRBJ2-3,CASSQTGGVTDTQYF
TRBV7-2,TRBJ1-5,CASSLTPYQPQHF
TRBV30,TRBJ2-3,CAWSVGGGTDTQYF
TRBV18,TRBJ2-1,CASSPQDILFF
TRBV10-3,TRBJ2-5,CAISDVVAGKETQYF
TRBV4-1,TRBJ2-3,CASSRNSGGRTDTQYF
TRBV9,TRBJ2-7,CASSVGTNSYEQYF
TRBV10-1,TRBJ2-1,CASRGDGRRDNEQFF
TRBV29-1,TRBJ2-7,CSVATSGGSYEQYF
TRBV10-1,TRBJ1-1,CASSGEATEAFF
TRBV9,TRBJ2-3,CASSVDTSTDTQYF
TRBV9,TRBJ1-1,CASSAYTPGANTEAFF
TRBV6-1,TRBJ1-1,CASSGGGTATTEAFF
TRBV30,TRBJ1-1,CAWSVLRGAEAFF
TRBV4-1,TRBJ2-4,CASSQVLAGLRLAKNIQYF
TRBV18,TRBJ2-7,CASSPTGYEQYF
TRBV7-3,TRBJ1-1,CASSPHMNTEAFF
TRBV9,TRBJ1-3,CASSLTLGLGNTIYF
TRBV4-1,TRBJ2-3,CASSQFSGGFADTQYF
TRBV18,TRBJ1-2,CASSLLTGKGYTF
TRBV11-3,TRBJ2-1,CASSPGAGDSYNEQFF
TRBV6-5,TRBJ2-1,CASTPPAGEQFF
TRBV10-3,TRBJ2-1,CAISERDPAYGEQFF